This T cell receptor beta chain originates from a study of coeliac disease. Across the whole study: Refractory type I patients had normal intraepithelial cells despite over 12 months' diet failure. The study queried TRBV7-2 bias without high-resolution HLA data.

Regarding the study as a whole: Control samples showed higher TRB and TRG clonality than intraepithelial and lamina propria samples in active celiac disease. Few TRB amino acid sequences were shared between samples; most were unique.

Turning to this clone: Its antigen is not known.

Clones were read by immunoSEQ multiplex PCR, and TCRdb kept only the in-frame ones, dropping some. The sample yields roughly 7,000 clones, around 70% seen once. Trimming pared 7 bases from V and 6 bases from J, leaving 19 bases between. The CDR3 consists of 14 residues. Germline CDR1 is MDHEN and CDR2 is SYDVKM. The receptor was derived from a man aged 25-45 years with celiac disease. The V call is TRBV28, the J call TRBJ2-7, with TRBD2 as a possible D gene (7 bases). What was sequenced was lamina propria lymphocytes from the gut. The CDR3 loop is CASTPLGASGEQYF. The CDR3 bases are TGTGCCAGCACCCCTCTGGGGGCTAGCGGCGAGCAGTACTTC.